The clone carrying this T cell receptor (beta chain) was seen only a few times. The data derive from a study of beta chain features in type 1 diabetes. The CDR3 loop spans 14 amino acids. Trimming left V 7 bases short and J 5 bases short, with 15 bases between. Germline CDR1 is SGHVS and CDR2 is FQNEAQ. TCRB transcripts that were expressed got sequenced, as all of the isolated RNA had been reverse transcribed. Repertoires were generated with immunoSEQ multiplex PCR, while TCRdb's copy carries only in-frame clones and drops some. The top ten hold approximately 0.69% of the sample, which has fewer than 200,000 clones, roughly 8% seen once.

This chain connects TRBV7-8 to TRBJ1-5; TRBD1 might be the D (5 bases). The TCR was taken from a man aged 18 to 30 in good health. Sequencing input: central memory CD4+ T cells from blood. CDR3 nucleotides: TGTGCCAGCACCATCGGGGGGATGGATCAGCCCCAGCATTTT. Translating it yields CASTIGGMDQPQHF.